One TCR beta chain is described in this entry. The record originates from a study of T cell clones after liver transplantation. The CDR3 runs to 13 residues. V lost 3 bases to trimming and J lost 4 bases; unmatched junction nucleotides: 1. Germline V lookup: CDR1 MNHEY, CDR2 SMNVEV (reference sequence). Produced via immunoSEQ multiplex PCR; TCRdb's table is partial and in-frame only. The table includes nearly 25,000 clones, roughly 69% detected once. The sample was CD4+ T cells from blood, taken before liver transplant. The rearrangement joins TRBV27 to TRBJ1-2, with TRBD1 matching 8 bases. The receptor's source is a human donor who received a liver transplant. The CDR3 is CASSFTGGYGYTF. The CDR3 DNA sequence: TGTGCCAGCAGTTTTACAGGGGGCTATGGCTACACCTTC.